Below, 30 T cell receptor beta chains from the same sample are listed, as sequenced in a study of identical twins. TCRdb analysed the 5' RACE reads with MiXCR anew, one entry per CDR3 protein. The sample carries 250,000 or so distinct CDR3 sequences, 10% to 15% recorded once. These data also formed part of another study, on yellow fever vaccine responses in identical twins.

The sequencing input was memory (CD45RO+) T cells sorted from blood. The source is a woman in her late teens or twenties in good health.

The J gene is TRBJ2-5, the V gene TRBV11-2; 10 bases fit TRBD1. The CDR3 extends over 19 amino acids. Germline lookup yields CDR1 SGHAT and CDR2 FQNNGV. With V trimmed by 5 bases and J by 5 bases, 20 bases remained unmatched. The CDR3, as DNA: TGTGCCAGCAGCAAGCAGACAGGGGGCGCTTGGTTGCCCTCTGAGACCCAGTACTTC. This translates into CASSKQTGGAWLPSETQYF.

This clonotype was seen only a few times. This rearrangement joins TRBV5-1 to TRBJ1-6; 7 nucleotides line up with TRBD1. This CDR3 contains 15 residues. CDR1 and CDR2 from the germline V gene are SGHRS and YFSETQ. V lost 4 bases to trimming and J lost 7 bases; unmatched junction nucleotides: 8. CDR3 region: CASSLLTGSNSPLHF. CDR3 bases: TGCGCCAGCAGCCTGTTGACAGGGTCCAATTCACCCCTCCACTTT.

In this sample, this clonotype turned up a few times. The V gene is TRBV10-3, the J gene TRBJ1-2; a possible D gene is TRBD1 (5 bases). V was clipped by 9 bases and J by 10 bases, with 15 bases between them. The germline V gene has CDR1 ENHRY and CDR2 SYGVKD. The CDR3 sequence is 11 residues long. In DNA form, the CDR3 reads TGTGCCATAGGGACGGCAGGTGACTACACCTTC. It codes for CAIGTAGDYTF.

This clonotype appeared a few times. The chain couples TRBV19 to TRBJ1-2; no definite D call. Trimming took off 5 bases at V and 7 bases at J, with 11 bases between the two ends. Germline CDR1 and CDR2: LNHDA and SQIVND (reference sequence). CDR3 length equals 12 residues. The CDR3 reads CASSQSMVGYTF. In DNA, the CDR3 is TGTGCCAGTAGTCAATCAATGGTTGGCTACACCTTC.

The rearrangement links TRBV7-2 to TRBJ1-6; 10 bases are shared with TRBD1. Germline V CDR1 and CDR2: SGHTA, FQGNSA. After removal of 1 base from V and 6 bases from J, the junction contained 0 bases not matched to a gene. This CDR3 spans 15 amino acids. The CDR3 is CASSLGQGANSPLHF. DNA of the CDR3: TGTGCCAGCAGCTTAGGACAGGGGGCTAATTCACCCCTCCACTTT. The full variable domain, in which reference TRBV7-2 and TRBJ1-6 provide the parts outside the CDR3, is GAGVSQSPSNKVTEKGKDVELRCDPISGHTALYWYRQSLGQGLEFLIYFQGNSAPDKSGLPSDRFSAERTGGSVSTLTIQRTQQEDSAVYLCASSLGQGANSPLHFGNGTRLTVT.

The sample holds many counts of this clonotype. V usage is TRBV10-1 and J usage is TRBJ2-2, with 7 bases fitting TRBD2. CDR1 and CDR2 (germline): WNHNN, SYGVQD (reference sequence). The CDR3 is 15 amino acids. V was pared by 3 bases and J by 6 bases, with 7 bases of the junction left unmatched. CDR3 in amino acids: CASSDHNREAGELFF. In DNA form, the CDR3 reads TGCGCCAGCAGTGACCATAATCGGGAGGCCGGGGAGCTGTTTTTT.

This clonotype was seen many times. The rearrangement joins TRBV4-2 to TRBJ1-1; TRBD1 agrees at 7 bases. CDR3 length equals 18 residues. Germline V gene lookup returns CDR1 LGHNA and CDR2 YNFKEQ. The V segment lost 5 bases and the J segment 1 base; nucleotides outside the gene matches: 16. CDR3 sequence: CASSTRPGQISGNTEAFF. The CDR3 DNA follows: TGTGCCAGCAGCACTAGACCGGGACAGATTTCGGGGAACACTGAAGCTTTCTTT.

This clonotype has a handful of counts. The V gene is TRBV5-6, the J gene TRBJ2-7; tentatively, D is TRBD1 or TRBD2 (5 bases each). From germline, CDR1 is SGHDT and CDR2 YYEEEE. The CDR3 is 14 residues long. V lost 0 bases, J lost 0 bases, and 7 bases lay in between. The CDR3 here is CASSLDGTSYEQYF. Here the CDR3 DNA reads TGTGCCAGCAGCTTGGACGGGACCTCCTACGAGCAGTACTTC. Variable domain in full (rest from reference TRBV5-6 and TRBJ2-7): DAGVTQSPTHLIKTRGQQVTLRCSPKSGHDTVSWYQQALGQGPQFIFQYYEEEERQRGNFPDRFSGHQFPNYSSELNVNALLLGDSALYLCASSLDGTSYEQYFGPGTRLTVT.

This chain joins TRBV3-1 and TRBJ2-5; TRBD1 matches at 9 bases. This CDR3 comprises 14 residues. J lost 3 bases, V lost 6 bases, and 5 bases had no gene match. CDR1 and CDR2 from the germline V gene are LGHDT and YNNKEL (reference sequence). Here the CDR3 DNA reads TGTGCCAGCAGGCAGACAGGGGGGAAAGAGACCCAGTACTTC. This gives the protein CASRQTGGKETQYF.

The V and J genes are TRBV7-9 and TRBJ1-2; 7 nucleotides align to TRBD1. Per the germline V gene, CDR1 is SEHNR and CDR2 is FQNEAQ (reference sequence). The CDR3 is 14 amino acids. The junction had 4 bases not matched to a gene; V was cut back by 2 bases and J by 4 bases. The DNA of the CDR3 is TGTGCCAGCAGCTTAAAAGAGGGGGCCTATGGCTACACCTTC. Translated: CASSLKEGAYGYTF.

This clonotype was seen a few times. The CDR3 nucleotides are TGTGCCAGCAGCTTACGGGTAGTCTCCTACGAGCAGTACTTC. Protein sequence: CASSLRVVSYEQYF. The chain recombines TRBV7-2 with TRBJ2-7, with unresolved D. Germline-derived CDR1 and CDR2 are SGHTA and FQGNSA. V lost 2 bases and J 0 bases, leaving 8 bases between the germline ends. This CDR3 is 14 amino acids long.

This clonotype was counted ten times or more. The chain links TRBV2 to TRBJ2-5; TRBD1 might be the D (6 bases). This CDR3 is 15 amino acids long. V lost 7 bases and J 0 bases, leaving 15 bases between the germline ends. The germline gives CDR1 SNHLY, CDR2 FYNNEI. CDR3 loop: CASTRNQGYQETQYF. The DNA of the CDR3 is TGTGCCAGCACCCGTAATCAGGGGTACCAAGAGACCCAGTACTTC.

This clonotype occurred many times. The CDR3 sequence: CASSLGDRASNQPQHF. CDR3 bases: TGTGCCAGCAGCTTAGGGGACAGGGCTAGCAATCAGCCCCAGCATTTT. V usage is TRBV7-9 and J usage is TRBJ1-5; 9 nucleotides align to TRBD1. The CDR3 sequence is 16 residues long. CDR1 is SEHNR, CDR2 FQNEAQ, per germline (reference sequence). With V trimmed by 1 base and J by 0 bases, 1 base remained unmatched.

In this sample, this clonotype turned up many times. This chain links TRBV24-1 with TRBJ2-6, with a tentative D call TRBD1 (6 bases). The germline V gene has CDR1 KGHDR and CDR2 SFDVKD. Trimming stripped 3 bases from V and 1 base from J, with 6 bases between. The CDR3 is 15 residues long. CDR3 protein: CATSDTGSGANVLTF. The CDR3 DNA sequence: TGTGCCACCAGTGATACAGGGTCTGGGGCCAACGTCCTGACTTTC.

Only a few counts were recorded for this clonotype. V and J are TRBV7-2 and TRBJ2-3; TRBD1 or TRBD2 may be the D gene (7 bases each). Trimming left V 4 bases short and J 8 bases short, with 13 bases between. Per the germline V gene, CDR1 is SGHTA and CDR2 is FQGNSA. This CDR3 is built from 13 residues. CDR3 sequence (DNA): TGTGCCAGCAGCTCCAGGGGGGGCACTACGCAGTATTTT. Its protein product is CASSSRGGTTQYF.

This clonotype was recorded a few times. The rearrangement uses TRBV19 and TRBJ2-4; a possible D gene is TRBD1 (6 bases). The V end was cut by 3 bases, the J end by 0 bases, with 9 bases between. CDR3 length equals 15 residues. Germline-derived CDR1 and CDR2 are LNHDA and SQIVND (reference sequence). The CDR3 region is CASSMDRLAKNIQYF. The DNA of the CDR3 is TGTGCCAGTAGTATGGACAGACTAGCCAAAAACATTCAGTACTTC.

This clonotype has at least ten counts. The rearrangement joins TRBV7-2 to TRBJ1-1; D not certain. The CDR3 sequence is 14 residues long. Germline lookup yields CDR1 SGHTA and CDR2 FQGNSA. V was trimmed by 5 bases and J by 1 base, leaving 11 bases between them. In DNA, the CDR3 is TGTGCCAGCAGCGTCGGACGGGCGAACACTGAAGCTTTCTTT. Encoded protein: CASSVGRANTEAFF.

The CDR3 DNA follows: TGTGCCACCAGTGACCCTACTCCCGGTCGGAGCACAGATACGCAGTATTTT. Translation: CATSDPTPGRSTDTQYF. This chain uses TRBV24-1 with TRBJ2-3; D not resolved. Germline V gives CDR1 KGHDR, CDR2 SFDVKD. There are 17 residues in the CDR3. V gave up 4 bases and J gave up 0 bases, with 16 bases separating them.

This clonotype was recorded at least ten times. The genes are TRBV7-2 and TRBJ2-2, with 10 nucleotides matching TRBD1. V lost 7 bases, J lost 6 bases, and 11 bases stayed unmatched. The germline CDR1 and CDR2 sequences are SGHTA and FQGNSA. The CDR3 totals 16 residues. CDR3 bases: TGTGCCAGCACCAACCGGGACAGGGGAGGACCCGGGGAGCTGTTTTTT. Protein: CASTNRDRGGPGELFF.

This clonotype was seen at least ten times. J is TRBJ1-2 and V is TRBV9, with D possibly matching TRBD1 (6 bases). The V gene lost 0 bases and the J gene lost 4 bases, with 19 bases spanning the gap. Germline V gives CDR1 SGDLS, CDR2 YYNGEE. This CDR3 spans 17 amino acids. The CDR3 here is CASSVAPDGGRGYGYTF. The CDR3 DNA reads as TGTGCCAGCAGCGTAGCCCCGGACGGAGGCAGGGGCTATGGCTACACCTTC.

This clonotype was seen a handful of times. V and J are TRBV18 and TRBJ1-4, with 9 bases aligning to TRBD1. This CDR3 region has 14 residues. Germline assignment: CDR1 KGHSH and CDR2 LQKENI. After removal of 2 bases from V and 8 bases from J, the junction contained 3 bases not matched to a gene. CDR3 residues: CASSPNRGREKLFF. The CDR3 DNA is TGTGCCAGCTCACCAAACAGGGGGCGAGAAAAACTGTTTTTT.

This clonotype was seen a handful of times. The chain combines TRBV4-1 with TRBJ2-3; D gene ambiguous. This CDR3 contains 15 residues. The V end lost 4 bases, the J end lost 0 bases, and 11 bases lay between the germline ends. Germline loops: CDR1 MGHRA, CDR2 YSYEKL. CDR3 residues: CASSPQGPSTDTQYF. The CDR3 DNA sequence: TGCGCCAGCAGCCCCCAAGGGCCGAGCACAGATACGCAGTATTTT.

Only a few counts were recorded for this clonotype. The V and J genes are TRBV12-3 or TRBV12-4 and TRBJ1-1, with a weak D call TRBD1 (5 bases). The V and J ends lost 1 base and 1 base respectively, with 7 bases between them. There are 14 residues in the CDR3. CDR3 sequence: CASSLVTENTEAFF. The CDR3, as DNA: TGTGCCAGCAGTTTAGTGACAGAGAACACTGAAGCTTTCTTT.

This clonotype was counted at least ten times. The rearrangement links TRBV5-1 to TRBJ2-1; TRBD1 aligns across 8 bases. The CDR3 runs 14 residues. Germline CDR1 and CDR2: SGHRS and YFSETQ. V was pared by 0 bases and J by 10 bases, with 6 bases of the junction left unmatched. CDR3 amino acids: CASSLGTGTKEQFF. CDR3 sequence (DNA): TGCGCCAGCAGCTTGGGGACAGGGACCAAAGAGCAGTTCTTC. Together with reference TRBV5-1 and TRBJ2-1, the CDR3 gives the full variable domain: KAGVTQTPRYLIKTRGQQVTLSCSPISGHRSVSWYQQTPGQGLQFLFEYFSETQRNKGNFPGRFSGRQFSNSRSEMNVSTLELGDSALYLCASSLGTGTKEQFFGPGTRLTVL.

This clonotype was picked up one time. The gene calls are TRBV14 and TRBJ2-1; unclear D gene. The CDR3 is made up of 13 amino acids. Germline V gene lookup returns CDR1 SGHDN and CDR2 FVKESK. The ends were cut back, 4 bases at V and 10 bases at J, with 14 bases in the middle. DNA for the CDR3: TGTGCCAGCAGCCCTCGGGCCGGCTCGGAGCAGTTCTTC. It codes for CASSPRAGSEQFF.

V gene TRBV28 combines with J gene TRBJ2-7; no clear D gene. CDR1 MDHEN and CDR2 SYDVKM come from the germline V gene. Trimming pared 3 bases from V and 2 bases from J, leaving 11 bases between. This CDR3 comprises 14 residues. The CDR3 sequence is CASSFSRQPYEQYF. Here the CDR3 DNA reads TGTGCCAGCAGTTTCTCGCGGCAACCCTACGAGCAGTACTTC.

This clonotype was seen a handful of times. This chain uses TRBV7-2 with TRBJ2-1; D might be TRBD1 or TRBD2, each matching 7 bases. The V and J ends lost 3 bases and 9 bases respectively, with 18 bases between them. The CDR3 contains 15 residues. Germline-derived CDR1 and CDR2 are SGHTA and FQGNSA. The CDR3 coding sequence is TGTGCCAGCAGCTTGGGTGGGGGAGGGGGCGGTGAGCAGTTCTTC. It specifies CASSLGGGGGGEQFF.

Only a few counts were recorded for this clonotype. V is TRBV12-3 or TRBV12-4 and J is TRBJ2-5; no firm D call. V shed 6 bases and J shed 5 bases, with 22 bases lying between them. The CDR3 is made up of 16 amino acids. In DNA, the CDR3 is TGTGCCAGCAGACCCCCCGGCCGCACAACTCGGGAGACCCAGTACTTC. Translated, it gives CASRPPGRTTRETQYF.

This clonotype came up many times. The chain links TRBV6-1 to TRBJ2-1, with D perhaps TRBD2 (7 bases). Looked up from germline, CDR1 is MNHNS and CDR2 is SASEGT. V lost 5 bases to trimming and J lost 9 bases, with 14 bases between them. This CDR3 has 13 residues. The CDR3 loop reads CASSPRGAGEQFF. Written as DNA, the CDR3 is TGTGCCAGCAGTCCTCGGGGGGCGGGTGAGCAGTTCTTC.

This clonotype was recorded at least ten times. The CDR3 sequence is CASSPQSSSGGTDTQYF. CDR3 in DNA: TGTGCCAGCAGCCCGCAATCCTCTTCAGGAGGCACAGATACGCAGTATTTT. The chain couples TRBV4-2 to TRBJ2-3; D gene uncertain. The V and J ends lost 4 bases and 1 base respectively, with 18 bases between them. The CDR3 totals 17 residues. From germline, CDR1 is LGHNA and CDR2 YNFKEQ.